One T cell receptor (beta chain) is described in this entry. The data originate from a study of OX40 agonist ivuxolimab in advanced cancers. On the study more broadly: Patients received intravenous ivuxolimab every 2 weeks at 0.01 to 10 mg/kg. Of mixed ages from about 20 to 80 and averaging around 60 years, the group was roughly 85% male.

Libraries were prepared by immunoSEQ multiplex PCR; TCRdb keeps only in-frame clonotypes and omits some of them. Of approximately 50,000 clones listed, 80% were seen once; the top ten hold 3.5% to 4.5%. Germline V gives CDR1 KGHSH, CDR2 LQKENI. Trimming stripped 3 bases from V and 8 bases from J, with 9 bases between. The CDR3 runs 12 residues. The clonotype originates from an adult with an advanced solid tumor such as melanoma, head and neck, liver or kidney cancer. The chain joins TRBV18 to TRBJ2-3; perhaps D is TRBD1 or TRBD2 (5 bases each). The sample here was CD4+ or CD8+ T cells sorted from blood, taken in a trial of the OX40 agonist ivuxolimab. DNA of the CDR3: TGTGCCAGCTCACCGGGGGACGGTACGCAGTATTTT. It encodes CASSPGDGTQYF.